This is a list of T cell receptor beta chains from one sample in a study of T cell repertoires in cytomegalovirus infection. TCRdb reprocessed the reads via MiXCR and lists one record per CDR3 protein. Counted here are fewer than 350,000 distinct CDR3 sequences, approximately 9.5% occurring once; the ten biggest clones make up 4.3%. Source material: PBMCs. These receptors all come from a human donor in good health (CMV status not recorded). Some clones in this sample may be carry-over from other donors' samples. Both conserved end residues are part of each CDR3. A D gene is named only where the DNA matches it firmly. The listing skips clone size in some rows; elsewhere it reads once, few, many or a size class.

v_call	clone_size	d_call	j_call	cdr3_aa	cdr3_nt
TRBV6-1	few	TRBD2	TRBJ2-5	CASRQTSVETQYF	TGTGCCAGCAGACAGACTAGCGTGGAGACCCAGTACTTC
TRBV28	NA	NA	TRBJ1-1	CASSFGRRTEAFF	TGTGCCAGCAGTTTCGGGCGCAGGACTGAAGCTTTCTTT
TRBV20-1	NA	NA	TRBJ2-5	CSARSTVGKETQYF	TGCAGTGCTAGATCCACTGTTGGGAAAGAGACCCAGTACTTC
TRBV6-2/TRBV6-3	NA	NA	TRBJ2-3	CASRKTQSTQYF	TGTGCCAGCAGAAAGACTCAGAGTACGCAGTATTTT
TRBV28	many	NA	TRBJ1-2	CASSPGGANYGYTF	TGTGCCAGCAGCCCCGGGGGAGCCAACTATGGCTACACCTTC
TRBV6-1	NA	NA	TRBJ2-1	CASSETGGPYDEQFF	TGTGCCAGCAGTGAAACTGGCGGGCCTTACGATGAGCAGTTCTTC
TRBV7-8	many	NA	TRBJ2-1	CASRSLRDNSYNEQFF	TGTGCCAGCAGATCCCTCCGGGACAACTCCTACAATGAGCAGTTCTTC
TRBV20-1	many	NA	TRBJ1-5	CSVYRFYSNQPQHF	TGCAGTGTTTATCGGTTTTATAGCAATCAGCCCCAGCATTTT
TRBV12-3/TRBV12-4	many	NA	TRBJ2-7	CASSLEGNSYEQYF	TGTGCCAGCAGTTTAGAAGGGAACTCCTACGAGCAGTACTTC
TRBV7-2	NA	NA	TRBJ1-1	CASSPGRRSTPEAFF	TGTGCCAGCAGCCCCGGTCGACGGAGTACTCCTGAAGCTTTCTTT
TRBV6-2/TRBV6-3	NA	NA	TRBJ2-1	CASSWGRRRGSYNEQFF	TGTGCCAGCAGTTGGGGACGTCGGAGGGGGTCCTACAATGAGCAGTTCTTC
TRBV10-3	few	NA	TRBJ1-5	CAISESTGVGPQHF	TGTGCCATCAGTGAGTCAACCGGGGTCGGGCCCCAGCATTTT
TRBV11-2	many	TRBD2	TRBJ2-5	CASSLRGGGVRETQYF	TGTGCCAGCAGCTTAAGAGGCGGGGGGGTCAGAGAGACCCAGTACTTC
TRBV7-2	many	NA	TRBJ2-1	CASSWASTYNEQFF	TGTGCCAGCAGCTGGGCGTCCACCTACAATGAGCAGTTCTTC
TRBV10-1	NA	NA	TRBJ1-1	CASSRGGKTEAFF	TGCGCCAGCAGCCGGGGAGGAAAGACTGAAGCTTTCTTT
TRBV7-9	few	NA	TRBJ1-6	CASSGGGSPLHF	TGTGCCTCCTCGGGGGGGGGCTCACCCCTCCACTTT
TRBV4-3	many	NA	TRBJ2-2	CATPPEPFSYRSGELFF	TGCGCCACCCCTCCCGAGCCGTTTTCATACCGGTCCGGGGAGCTGTTTTTT
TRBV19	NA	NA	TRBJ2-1	CASSPAARGHEQFF	TGTGCCAGTAGCCCAGCCGCCCGAGGCCATGAGCAGTTCTTC
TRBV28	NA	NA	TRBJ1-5	CATLRRGDQPQHF	TGTGCCACCCTGCGTAGAGGGGATCAGCCCCAGCATTTT
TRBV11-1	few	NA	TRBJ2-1	CASSLEESYEQFF	TGTGCCAGCAGCTTAGAAGAAAGCTATGAGCAGTTCTTC
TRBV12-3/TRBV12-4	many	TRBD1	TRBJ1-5	CASSMTGTDQPQHF	TGTGCCAGCAGTATGACAGGGACGGATCAGCCCCAGCATTTT
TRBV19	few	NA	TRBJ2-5	CASSMRQETQYF	TGTGCCAGTAGTATGCGACAAGAGACCCAGTACTTC
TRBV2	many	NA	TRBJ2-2	CASSVYTGELFF	TGTGCCAGCAGTGTATATACCGGGGAGCTGTTTTTT
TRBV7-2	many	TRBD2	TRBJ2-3	CASSGDSGSGTDTQYF	TGTGCCAGCAGCGGAGATAGCGGGAGCGGCACAGATACGCAGTATTTT
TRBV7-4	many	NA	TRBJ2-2	CASSLTKTNTGELFF	TGTGCCAGCAGCTTGACCAAAACGAACACCGGGGAGCTGTTTTTT
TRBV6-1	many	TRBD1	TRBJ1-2	CASSSPSRDRAGYTF	TGTGCCAGCAGTTCACCTTCCCGGGACAGGGCTGGCTACACCTTC
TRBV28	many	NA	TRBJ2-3	CASSLSGLRVTDTQYF	TGTGCCAGCAGTTTATCGGGACTCCGCGTCACAGATACGCAGTATTTT
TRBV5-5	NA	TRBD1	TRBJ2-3	CASSLVDRGPDTQYF	TGTGCCAGCAGCTTGGTGGACAGGGGGCCTGATACGCAGTATTTT
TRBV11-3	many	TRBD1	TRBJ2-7	CASSLGQGKIYEQYF	TGTGCCAGCAGCTTAGGACAGGGGAAAATTTACGAGCAGTACTTC
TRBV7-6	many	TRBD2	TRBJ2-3	CASSGLAGGVRTQYF	TGTGCCAGCTCGGGACTAGCGGGAGGGGTCCGGACGCAGTATTTT
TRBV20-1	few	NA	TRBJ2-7	CSARTREYEQYF	TGCAGTGCTAGAACCCGGGAGTACGAGCAGTACTTC
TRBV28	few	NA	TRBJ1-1	CASTGYRDGNTEAFF	TGTGCCAGCACTGGGTACAGGGACGGGAACACTGAAGCTTTCTTT
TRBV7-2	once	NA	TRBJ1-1	CASSFSLNTEAFF	TGTGCCAGCAGCTTCTCCTTGAACACTGAAGCTTTCTTT
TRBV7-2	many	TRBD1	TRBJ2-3	CASRAGGTGADTQYF	TGTGCCAGCAGAGCCGGAGGGACAGGGGCAGATACGCAGTATTTT
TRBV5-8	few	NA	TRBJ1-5	CASSPGQFNQPQHF	TGTGCCAGCAGTCCTGGACAGTTTAATCAGCCCCAGCATTTT
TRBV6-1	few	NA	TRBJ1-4	CASSPGILGEKLFF	TGTGCCAGCAGTCCCGGGATTTTAGGGGAAAAACTGTTTTTT
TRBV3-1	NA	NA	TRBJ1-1	CASSQVQPRTEAFF	TGTGCCAGCAGCCAAGTACAGCCGAGGACTGAAGCTTTCTTT
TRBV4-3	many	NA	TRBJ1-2	CASSQVGLYGYTF	TGCGCCAGCAGCCAAGTAGGGCTCTATGGCTACACCTTC
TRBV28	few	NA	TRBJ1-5	CASSSPGGGQPQHF	TGTGCCAGCAGTTCACCGGGGGGCGGCCAGCCCCAGCATTTT
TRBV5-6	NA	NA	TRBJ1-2	CASSSVGGPWGYTF	TGTGCCAGCAGCTCCGTGGGGGGCCCCTGGGGCTACACCTTC
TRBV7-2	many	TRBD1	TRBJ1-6	CASSLAGQANSPLHF	TGTGCCAGCAGCTTAGCGGGACAGGCAAATTCACCCCTCCACTTT
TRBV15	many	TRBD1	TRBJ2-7	CATSRDWQGAIYEQYF	TGTGCCACCAGCAGAGATTGGCAGGGGGCGATCTACGAGCAGTACTTC
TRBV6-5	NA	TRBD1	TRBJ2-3	CASSSRTGRTDTQYF	TGTGCCAGCAGTTCCCGGACAGGGCGGACAGATACGCAGTATTTT
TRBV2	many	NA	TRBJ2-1	CASSDSLPGHMNEQFF	TGTGCCAGCAGTGATTCCCTCCCGGGACATATGAATGAGCAGTTCTTC
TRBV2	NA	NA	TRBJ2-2	CASRSTITGELFF	TGTGCCAGCAGGTCGACAATCACCGGGGAGCTGTTTTTT
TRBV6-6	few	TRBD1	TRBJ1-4	CASSYSGQGNEKLFF	TGTGCCAGCAGTTACTCGGGACAGGGTAATGAAAAACTGTTTTTT
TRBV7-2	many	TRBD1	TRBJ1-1	CASSSRDRGNTEAFF	TGTGCCAGCAGCTCCCGGGACAGGGGGAACACTGAAGCTTTCTTT
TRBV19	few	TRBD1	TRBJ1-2	CASNTQGASNYGYTF	TGTGCCAGTAATACACAGGGGGCCTCTAACTATGGCTACACCTTC
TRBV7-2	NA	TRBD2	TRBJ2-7	CASSLTSGSNEQYF	TGTGCCAGCAGCCTGACTAGCGGGAGCAACGAGCAGTACTTC
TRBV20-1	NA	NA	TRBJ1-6	CSANLGEGPYNSPLHF	TGCAGTGCCAATCTGGGAGAGGGGCCATATAATTCACCCCTCCACTTT
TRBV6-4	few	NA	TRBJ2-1	CASSASAPGYEQFF	TGTGCCAGCAGTGCTAGCGCCCCGGGCTATGAGCAGTTCTTC
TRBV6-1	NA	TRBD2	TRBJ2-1	CASRETSGGANYNEQFF	TGTGCCAGCAGGGAGACTAGCGGGGGGGCAAACTACAATGAGCAGTTCTTC
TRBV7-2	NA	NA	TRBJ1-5	CASSLDSRVVCQPQHF	TGTGCCAGCAGCTTAGATAGCAGGGTCGTGTGTCAGCCCCAGCATTTT
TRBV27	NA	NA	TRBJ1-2	CASSLSQQGLGYTF	TGTGCCAGCAGTTTATCGCAGCAGGGGCTTGGCTACACCTTC
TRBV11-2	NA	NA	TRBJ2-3	CASSFASETDTQYF	TGTGCCAGCAGCTTTGCTAGCGAAACAGATACGCAGTATTTT